The next 25 T cell receptor beta chains were all read from a single sample in a study of human T cells and chemical hapten exposure. In TCRdb, the RACE reads were re-called with MiXCR into one record per CDR3 protein. The repertoire has 95,000 or so distinct CDR3 sequences, about an eighth of them found once; the top ten carry 2.5% to 4%. The time point was: patch test 2, 6 weeks after DPC sensitization. Treatment of the sample: therapeutic diphenylcyclopropenone sensitization with weekly scalp DPC. Sequences were derived from whole blood, sampled in connection with sensitization to the hapten diphenylcyclopropenone (DPC). The receptors here all came from a woman aged 35 to 49 with alopecia areata. Some clones in this sample may be carry-over from other donors' samples.

This clonotype occurred once. The chain joins TRBV7-2 to TRBJ2-3; D may match TRBD1 or TRBD2 (6 bases each). Germline loops: CDR1 SGHTA, CDR2 FQGNSA. CDR3 length: 14 residues. Trimming removed 7 bases from V and 6 bases from J, with 17 bases in between. This CDR3 is CASTLGGPDDTQYF. The CDR3 DNA reads TGTGCCAGCACCCTGGGGGGCCCTGACGATACGCAGTATTTT. The complete variable domain, with remaining parts taken from reference TRBV7-2 and TRBJ2-3, reads GAGVSQSPSNKVTEKGKDVELRCDPISGHTALYWYRQSLGQGLEFLIYFQGNSAPDKSGLPSDRFSAERTGGSVSTLTIQRTQQEDSAVYLCASTLGGPDDTQYFGPGTRLTVL.

This clonotype has more than one count but fewer than ten. The V gene is TRBV7-6, the J gene TRBJ2-5; 8 bases map to TRBD2. V lost 5 bases, J lost 0 bases, and 11 bases stayed unmatched. Germline-derived CDR1 and CDR2 are SGHVS and FNYEAQ. The CDR3 extends over 17 amino acids. CDR3 in amino acids: CASSARVLAVYQETQYF. DNA for the CDR3: TGTGCCAGCAGCGCCCGTGTACTAGCGGTGTACCAAGAGACCCAGTACTTC. The full variable domain, rest sourced from reference TRBV7-6 and TRBJ2-5, is GAGVSQSPRYKVTKRGQDVALRCDPISGHVSLYWYRQALGQGPEFLTYFNYEAQQDKSGLPNDRFSAERPEGSISTLTIQRTEQRDSAMYRCASSARVLAVYQETQYFGPGTRLLVL.

V is TRBV20-1 and J is TRBJ2-3; D is perhaps TRBD1 (6 bases). The V end was cut by 1 base, the J end by 0 bases, with 14 bases between. The germline gives CDR1 DFQATT, CDR2 SNEGSKA (reference sequence). This CDR3 is built from 16 residues. The CDR3 coding sequence is TGCAGTGCTAGAGCTGGCGACAGGCCAAGCACAGATACGCAGTATTTT. Translating it yields CSARAGDRPSTDTQYF.

This clonotype was counted only a few times. The chain combines TRBV7-9 with TRBJ1-2, with no clear D. V dropped 2 bases and J dropped 4 bases, with 17 bases sitting between them. Per germline, CDR1 SEHNR and CDR2 FQNEAQ (reference sequence). CDR3 size: 16 residues. The CDR3 nucleotides are TGTGCCAGCAGCTTACTTATCCCCGGGAGTGGCTATGGCTACACCTTC. This sequence encodes CASSLLIPGSGYGYTF.

The chain recombines TRBV6-5 with TRBJ1-6; D remains unclear. Deletions cut 6 bases from V and 7 bases from J, with 19 bases between. The length of the CDR3 is 16 residues. Germline CDR1 and CDR2: MNHEY and SVGAGI. Here the CDR3 reads CASRRAGGSGNSPLHF. Written as DNA, the CDR3 is TGTGCCAGCAGACGCGCCGGAGGGTCCGGAAATTCACCCCTCCACTTT.

This clonotype has only a few counts. The chain combines TRBV6-2 or TRBV6-3 with TRBJ2-7; tentative D call: TRBD2 (6 bases). From germline, CDR1 is MNHEY and CDR2 SVGEGT. V lost 5 bases and J lost 2, with 16 bases in between. The CDR3 consists of 15 residues. CDR3 loop: CASSPEGAGTYEQYF. The DNA for the CDR3 is TGTGCCAGCAGTCCCGAGGGAGCGGGTACCTACGAGCAGTACTTC.

This sequence joins TRBV20-1 and TRBJ2-5; a weak D match, TRBD2 (5 bases). The CDR3 has 14 residues. Trimming stripped 3 bases from V and 5 bases from J, with 16 bases between. Germline lookup yields CDR1 DFQATT and CDR2 SNEGSKA (reference sequence). The DNA for the CDR3 is TGCAGTGCTAGGGACTGGATAGCCGAGGAGACCCAGTACTTC. This gives the protein CSARDWIAEETQYF.

The rearrangement links TRBV2 to TRBJ2-7; possibly TRBD1 for D (5 bases). The CDR3 has 14 residues. The germline gives CDR1 SNHLY, CDR2 FYNNEI. The V and J ends lost 11 bases and 4 bases respectively, with 21 bases between them. CDR3 coding DNA: TGTGCCTCCCAACTTTCGCAGGGTGTATACGAGCAGTACTTC. The encoded protein is CASQLSQGVYEQYF.

The V and J genes are TRBV6-6 and TRBJ1-1; 7 bases agree with TRBD1. Germline CDR1 reads MNHNY; CDR2 reads SVGAGI (reference sequence). This CDR3 is built from 13 residues. The ends lost 5 bases at V and 3 bases at J; junction bases unmatched: 3. The CDR3 coding sequence is TGTGCCAGCAGTACAGGGGCGGACACTGAAGCTTTCTTT. Its translation is CASSTGADTEAFF.

This clonotype has a count of ten or more. The rearrangement links TRBV20-1 to TRBJ1-1, with D unclear. Deletions cut 0 bases from V and 1 base from J, with 6 bases between. This CDR3 contains 13 residues. Per germline, CDR1 DFQATT and CDR2 SNEGSKA (reference sequence). CDR3 sequence (DNA): TGCAGTGCTAGAGAGGCAGCGAACACTGAAGCTTTCTTT. It yields the protein CSAREAANTEAFF.

This clonotype was recorded at least ten times. The V call is TRBV7-8, the J call TRBJ1-1; a possible D gene is TRBD1 (5 bases). The ends were cut back, 1 base at V and 7 bases at J, with 16 bases in the middle. The CDR3 sequence is 15 residues long. Germline lookup yields CDR1 SGHVS and CDR2 FQNEAQ. The CDR3 sequence is CASSLGWPRGLEAFF. Here the CDR3 DNA reads TGTGCCAGCAGCTTAGGTTGGCCGAGGGGCCTTGAAGCTTTCTTT.

The V and J genes are TRBV29-1 and TRBJ1-2; 8 nucleotides align to TRBD1. This CDR3 has 14 amino acids. The germline CDR1 and CDR2 sequences are SQVTM and ANQGSEA. Trimming at V came to 3 bases and at J to 2 bases, leaving 5 bases not matched to a gene. The CDR3 DNA follows: TGCAGCGTTGATCAGGGGGCGGCGAACTATGGCTACACCTTC. Amino acids: CSVDQGAANYGYTF.

This clonotype was recorded many times. The genes are TRBV6-6 and TRBJ1-5; no clear D. In germline, CDR1 is MNHNY, CDR2 SVGAGI (reference sequence). There are 14 residues in the CDR3. V was cut by 2 bases and J by 3 bases, with 8 bases left in between. The CDR3 bases are TGTGCCAGCAGTTACGGCAGCCCCAATCAGCCCCAGCATTTT. It codes for CASSYGSPNQPQHF.

This clonotype was counted ten times or more. The chain is built from TRBV12-3 or TRBV12-4 and TRBJ1-1, with D maybe TRBD1 (6 bases). The CDR3 is 14 amino acids. The V end lost 6 bases, the J end lost 7 bases, and 18 bases lay between the germline ends. The CDR3, as DNA: TGTGCCAGCAGAGTGGGACAAGGCGGTCTTGAAGCTTTCTTT. This sequence encodes CASRVGQGGLEAFF.

The V gene is TRBV6-5, the J gene TRBJ1-2; 7 positions agree with TRBD1. This CDR3 contains 16 residues. The V segment lost 5 bases and the J segment 4 bases; nucleotides outside the gene matches: 13. Germline loops: CDR1 MNHEY, CDR2 SVGAGI. The CDR3: CASSRQDRSGVYGYTF. In DNA form, the CDR3 reads TGTGCCAGCAGTCGCCAGGACAGGTCAGGAGTCTATGGCTACACCTTC.

This clonotype was observed a few times. This sequence joins TRBV27 and TRBJ2-1; 7 nucleotides line up with TRBD1. This CDR3 has 15 residues. Trimming at V came to 6 bases and at J to 3 bases, leaving 8 bases not matched to a gene. Germline lookup yields CDR1 MNHEY and CDR2 SMNVEV (reference sequence). As DNA, the CDR3 is TGTGCCAGCAGCCGCGGACAGGTCGGCTACAATGAGCAGTTCTTC. Translated, it gives CASSRGQVGYNEQFF.

A remark on this clonotype: The CDR3 end shows no conserved phenylalanine or tryptophan, and so a read error is likely. The chain combines TRBV6-1 with TRBJ1-1; D is unclear. Deletions cut 6 bases from V and 0 bases from J, with 20 bases between. CDR1 MNHNS and CDR2 SASEGT come from the germline V gene. CDR3 size: 17 residues. CDR3 sequence reads: CASSLTTGRMMNTEAFS. In DNA, the CDR3 is TGTGCCAGCAGCCTGACAACCGGTAGGATGATGAACACTGAAGCTTTCTCT.

This clonotype was seen at least ten times. V and J are TRBV19 and TRBJ2-1; a possible D gene is TRBD1 (5 bases). Germline V gene lookup returns CDR1 LNHDA and CDR2 SQIVND (reference sequence). The CDR3 runs to 16 residues. V lost 5 bases, J lost 2 bases, and 16 bases lay in between. CDR3 bases: TGTGCCAGTAGTTCGGGCAGGGTTGGCCCCTACAATGAGCAGTTCTTC. As protein: CASSSGRVGPYNEQFF. Full variable domain (rest looked up from reference TRBV19 and TRBJ2-1): DGGITQSPKYLFRKEGQNVTLSCEQNLNHDAMYWYRQDPGQGLRLIYYSQIVNDFQKGDIAEGYSVSREKKESFPLTVTSAQKNPTAFYLCASSSGRVGPYNEQFFGPGTRLTVL.

Turning to this clonotype: This may be a read error: a much more frequent sequence differs by one nucleotide. J is TRBJ1-5 and V is TRBV6-6; 7 bases are shared with TRBD1. The CDR3 extends over 15 amino acids. From germline, CDR1 is MNHNY and CDR2 SVGAGI (reference sequence). CDR3 sequence: CASGYSGGGGQPQHF. CDR3 nucleotide sequence: TGTGCCAGCGGTTACTCGGGAGGGGGCGGACAGCCCCAGCATTTT.

The chain joins TRBV11-2 to TRBJ1-1, with D possibly TRBD1 on 5 matching bases. CDR1 is SGHAT and CDR2 is FQNNGV in the germline V gene. Trimming took 1 base from V and 1 from J, leaving 16 bases between them. This CDR3 spans 17 amino acids. CDR3 amino acids: CASSLVQGSLSNTEAFF. For the CDR3, the DNA is TGTGCCAGCAGCTTAGTGCAGGGATCGTTATCGAACACTGAAGCTTTCTTT. The full variable domain, in which reference TRBV11-2 and TRBJ1-1 provide the parts outside the CDR3, is EAGVAQSPRYKIIEKRQSVAFWCNPISGHATLYWYQQILGQGPKLLIQFQNNGVVDDSQLPKDRFSAERLKGVDSTLKIQPAKLEDSAVYLCASSLVQGSLSNTEAFFGQGTRLTVV.

At least ten counts were recorded for this clonotype. The chain is built from TRBV7-9 and TRBJ1-4, with D unresolved. The CDR3 contains 13 residues. Germline assignment: CDR1 SEHNR and CDR2 FQNEAQ (reference sequence). V lost 5 bases to trimming and J lost 4 bases, with 8 bases between them. The CDR3 region is CASSPIGNEKLFF. CDR3 sequence (DNA): TGTGCCAGCAGCCCGATCGGTAATGAAAAACTGTTTTTT.

This clonotype was counted at least ten times. This chain uses TRBV6-6 with TRBJ1-6, with 9 bases that match TRBD1. The germline CDR1 and CDR2 sequences are MNHNY and SVGAGI (reference sequence). After removal of 1 base from V and 7 bases from J, the junction contained 2 bases not matched to a gene. The CDR3 contains 15 residues. In DNA, the CDR3 is TGTGCCAGCAGTTACTTTGGACAGGGGAATTCACCCCTCCACTTT. This sequence encodes CASSYFGQGNSPLHF.

This clonotype was found a few times. The chain carries TRBV7-2 and TRBJ1-3; D gene uncertain. Looked up from germline, CDR1 is SGHTA and CDR2 is FQGNSA. There are 15 residues in the CDR3. With 3 bases removed from V and 0 bases from J, the gap between germline ends came to 9 bases. The CDR3 bases are TGTGCCAGCAGCTTCGACGTAAGCTCTGGAAACACCATATATTTT. It specifies CASSFDVSSGNTIYF.

Many counts were recorded for this clonotype. This rearrangement joins TRBV12-3 or TRBV12-4 to TRBJ2-1; unclear D gene. V dropped 6 bases and J dropped 7 bases, with 7 bases sitting between them. The CDR3 contains 11 residues. CDR3 sequence: CASSWLNEQFF. The CDR3 bases are TGTGCCAGCAGCTGGTTGAATGAGCAGTTCTTC.

This clonotype has more than one count but fewer than ten. This chain connects TRBV12-3 or TRBV12-4 to TRBJ2-5; 8 nucleotides match TRBD2. CDR3 length: 14 amino acids. With V trimmed by 3 bases and J by 3 bases, 3 bases remained unmatched. The CDR3 region has the DNA TGTGCCAGCAGTTTGGGGCGGGAGGAAGAGACCCAGTACTTC. Translating gives CASSLGREEETQYF.